This passage covers 15 T cell receptor beta chains from one sample sequenced in a study of OX40 agonist ivuxolimab in advanced cancers. Libraries were prepared through the immunoSEQ multiplex PCR assay. As stored in TCRdb, this immuneACCESS dataset retains in-frame rearrangements with V and J assigned. A fraction of the clones does not appear; measured against another copy, unresolved V genes explain less than half of the discrepancy, and the remainder lacks a known reason. The sample has about 40,000 clones on record, about 85% of them singletons. The ten most abundant clones make up approximately 16% of the sample. Sequencing used CD4+ or CD8+ T cells sorted from blood, obtained in a trial of the OX40 agonist ivuxolimab. The receptor set was obtained from an adult with an advanced solid tumor such as melanoma, head and neck, liver or kidney cancer.

The chain links TRBV7-2 to TRBJ2-7, with TRBD2 matching 7 bases. CDR1 is SGHTA, CDR2 FQGNSA, per germline. With V trimmed by 5 bases and J by 7 bases, 14 bases remained unmatched. The CDR3 consists of 15 residues. The CDR3 is CASSPDLGAGREQYF. DNA of the CDR3: TGTGCCAGCAGCCCCGACCTGGGAGCGGGGAGGGAGCAGTACTTC.

Relative to its sample, this clone is medium-sized. The CDR3 coding sequence is TGTGCCAGCAGCCAAGGGCCTTGGGGGGGCGGCTACACCTTC. Its translation: CASSQGPWGGGYTF. The gene calls are TRBV14 and TRBJ1-2, with D tentatively TRBD1 (6 bases). The CDR3 sequence is 14 residues long. Trimming took 1 base from V and 8 from J, leaving 14 bases between them. Germline V lookup: CDR1 SGHDN, CDR2 FVKESK.

The chain links TRBV4-3 to TRBJ2-4, with D unresolved. V was cut by 1 base and J by 3 bases, with 7 bases left in between. This CDR3 spans 14 amino acids. Germline values: CDR1 LGHNA, CDR2 YSLEER. The CDR3, as DNA: TGCGCCAGCAGCCAAGTTGTAGGCAAAAACATTCAGTACTTC. Translation: CASSQVVGKNIQYF.

In its sample, this clone was seen once. The chain recombines TRBV19 with TRBJ1-3; the match to TRBD1 covers 7 bases. Per the germline V gene, CDR1 is LNHDA and CDR2 is SQIVND (reference sequence). The CDR3 extends over 17 amino acids. The V gene end was trimmed by 5 bases and the J gene end by 7 bases; junction bases not matched to a gene: 17. CDR3: CASSLFPLGQAMNTIYF. The CDR3 nucleotides are TGTGCCAGTAGTCTCTTTCCCCTCGGACAGGCAATGAACACCATATATTTT.

This sequence joins TRBV6-5 and TRBJ2-5; D is unresolved. The V end lost 5 bases, the J end lost 3 bases, and 10 bases lay between the germline ends. This CDR3 spans 13 amino acids. CDR1 and CDR2 from the germline V gene are MNHEY and SVGAGI. The CDR3 spells CASSGHTKETQYF. The CDR3 DNA is TGTGCCAGCAGTGGCCACACGAAAGAGACCCAGTACTTC.

CDR3 sequence: CASSPPGGDYGYTF. DNA for the CDR3: TGTGCCAGTAGTCCCCCGGGGGGGGACTATGGCTACACCTTC. The chain couples TRBV19 to TRBJ1-2; a weak D match, TRBD1 (5 bases). CDR3 length: 14 residues. Per the germline V gene, CDR1 is LNHDA and CDR2 is SQIVND (reference sequence). V was cut by 5 bases and J by 3 bases, with 13 bases left in between.

The chain has TRBV4-3 and TRBJ2-2, with D possibly TRBD2 on 7 matching bases. Trimming pared 4 bases from V and 3 bases from J, leaving 18 bases between. The CDR3 is 17 residues long. CDR1 and CDR2 (germline): LGHNA, YSLEER. CDR3 bases: TGCGCCAGCAGCCCCCTAGGGGGGGGTGCGGACACCGGGGAGCTGTTTTTT. Protein product: CASSPLGGGADTGELFF.

The chain couples TRBV27 to TRBJ2-1, with 12 bases that match TRBD2. The CDR3 is 15 residues long. Germline CDR1 and CDR2: MNHEY and SMNVEV (reference sequence). V was pared by 2 bases and J by 4 bases, with 0 bases of the junction left unmatched. For the CDR3, the DNA is TGTGCCAGCAGTTTACTAGCGGGAGGGTACAATGAGCAGTTCTTC. Its protein is CASSLLAGGYNEQFF.

The V and J genes are TRBV6-6 and TRBJ2-1; the D is unclear. This CDR3 comprises 10 residues. Germline V lookup: CDR1 MNHNY, CDR2 SVGAGI (reference sequence). Trimming left V 7 bases short and J 6 bases short, with 4 bases between. The CDR3 region is CASMGNEQFF. CDR3 in DNA: TGTGCCAGCATGGGCAATGAGCAGTTCTTC.

The CDR3 nucleotides are TGTGCCAGCAGCCCCCGCCTAGGGAGCGGGGGGTCCTCGTACCAAGAGACCCAGTACTTC. As protein: CASSPRLGSGGSSYQETQYF. The chain combines TRBV9 with TRBJ2-5; 9 bases match TRBD2. The CDR3 covers 20 residues. J gave up 0 bases and V 4 bases, and 19 bases lay outside the gene matches. CDR1 SGDLS and CDR2 YYNGEE come from the germline V gene.

The gene calls are TRBV6-4 and TRBJ2-3, with 7 nucleotides matching TRBD1. Trimming cost V 0 bases and J 4 bases; bases outside gene matches: 13. Germline values: CDR1 MRHNA, CDR2 SNTAGT. CDR3 length equals 18 residues. The CDR3 is CASSDSIITGVGPDTQYF. The CDR3 DNA is TGTGCCAGCAGTGACTCGATAATAACAGGGGTCGGGCCAGATACGCAGTATTTT.

The chain uses TRBV6-6 and TRBJ2-2, with D tentatively TRBD2 (5 bases). The germline gives CDR1 MNHNY, CDR2 SVGAGI (reference sequence). The CDR3 runs 14 residues. V dropped 0 bases and J dropped 6 bases, with 8 bases sitting between them. The CDR3 DNA sequence: TGTGCCAGCAGTTACTCGGGAGAAGCCGGGGAGCTGTTTTTT. Its protein is CASSYSGEAGELFF.

The chain carries TRBV30 and TRBJ2-1, with TRBD1 matching 9 bases. Germline-derived CDR1 and CDR2 are GTSNPN and SVGIG (reference sequence). Trimming took 3 bases from V and 2 from J; bases not matched to a gene: 8. The CDR3 is 16 residues long. The CDR3 protein is CAWSEIGTGTYNEQFF. In DNA, the CDR3 is TGTGCCTGGAGCGAAATCGGGACAGGGACCTACAATGAGCAGTTCTTC.

The chain recombines TRBV27 with TRBJ2-2, with 7 bases fitting TRBD1. Germline-derived CDR1 and CDR2 are MNHEY and SMNVEV (reference sequence). The V gene end was trimmed by 1 base and the J gene end by 3 bases; junction bases not matched to a gene: 2. CDR3 size: 15 residues. CDR3 nucleotides: TGTGCCAGCAGTTTATGGCAGGGGGACACCGGGGAGCTGTTTTTT. Translating it yields CASSLWQGDTGELFF.

The chain uses TRBV6-5 and TRBJ2-5; TRBD2 aligns across 7 bases. CDR3 length: 13 amino acids. V dropped 2 bases and J dropped 3; count of bases not matched to a gene: 0. Germline V gene sequence: CDR1 MNHEY, CDR2 SVGAGI. CDR3 sequence (DNA): TGTGCCAGCAGTTACGGGGGGGAAGAGACCCAGTACTTC. Amino acid sequence: CASSYGGEETQYF.